This TCR beta chain was identified during a study of T cell changes during pregnancy in multiple sclerosis. This CDR3 contains 15 residues. The germline V gene has CDR1 SGHVS and CDR2 FQNEAQ. The junction had 11 bases not matched to a gene; V was cut back by 5 bases and J by 7 bases. This table comes from immunoSEQ multiplex PCR, and its TCRdb copy is limited to in-frame clones, with some not included. The sample contains about 33,000 clones, 91% of which appear only once. In its sample, this clone was seen once. The sequence came from a female donor in good health, enrolled as a control in a pregnancy study. The sample was CD4+ T cells from peripheral blood mononuclear cells, taken in the third trimester of pregnancy. This chain links TRBV7-8 with TRBJ2-7; 10 bases agree with TRBD2. As DNA, the CDR3 is TGTGCCAGCAGCCTGGGACTAGCGATGTCTGGGGAGCAGTACTTC. This codes for CASSLGLAMSGEQYF.